The rows below give T cell receptor beta chains drawn from one sample of a study of cytomegalovirus exposure and HLA in healthy donors. Data came from immunoSEQ multiplex PCR; TCRdb stores just in-frame clones and leaves some out. The data show roughly 130,000 clones, around 74% seen once. Sample: PBMCs. These receptors came from a man aged 18 to 29 in good health and CMV-seropositive. Both conserved end residues are part of each CDR3. The order of the fields is D gene, V gene, J gene, clone size, CDR3 protein, CDR3 DNA. D genes are given only for firm matches. Clone size appears in some rows only: once, few, many, or a class for an expanded clone.

>NA|TRBV28|TRBJ2-1|NA
CASSLGEAGQFF
TGTGCCAGCAGTTTAGGTGAGGCCGGGCAGTTCTTC
>NA|TRBV28|TRBJ1-5|few
CASSSQGRGNQPQHF
TGTGCCAGCAGTTCCCAGGGGAGGGGCAATCAGCCCCAGCATTTT
>NA|TRBV5-5|TRBJ1-2|NA
CASSLGALATF
TGTGCCAGCAGCTTGGGGGCCCTGGCGACCTTC
>TRBD2|TRBV5-6|TRBJ2-1|NA
CASSSKKTSGGLYNEQFF
TGTGCCAGCAGTTCCAAAAAAACTAGCGGGGGTTTATACAATGAGCAGTTCTTC
>NA|TRBV5-1|TRBJ2-6|NA
CASSPQGSGANVLTF
TGCGCCAGCAGCCCCCAGGGCTCTGGGGCCAACGTCCTGACTTTC
>NA|TRBV5-1|TRBJ2-2|NA
CASSYRRENTGELFF
TGCGCCAGCAGCTACCGCAGGGAGAACACCGGGGAGCTGTTTTTT
>TRBD1|TRBV30|TRBJ2-1|few
CAWSPPTGWLFDEQFF
TGTGCCTGGAGCCCGCCGACAGGGTGGTTATTCGATGAGCAGTTCTTC
>TRBD1|TRBV23-1|TRBJ1-2|NA
CASPSRGLRGYTF
TGCGCCAGCCCTTCAAGGGGGCTTCGGGGCTACACCTTC
>NA|TRBV27|TRBJ2-7|NA
CASSPQVWALREQYF
TGTGCCAGCAGTCCGCAAGTTTGGGCCCTACGCGAGCAGTACTTC
>TRBD1|TRBV14|TRBJ1-1|NA
CASSQEGAGTEAFF
TGTGCCAGCAGCCAGGAGGGGGCAGGCACTGAAGCTTTCTTT
>TRBD2|TRBV4-3|TRBJ2-5|NA
CASSQEPLAGEGETQYF
TGCGCCAGCAGCCAAGAACCGCTGGCGGGAGAAGGGGAGACCCAGTACTTC
>TRBD1|TRBV15|TRBJ1-4|NA
CATSRGGQGAEKLFF
TGTGCCACCAGCAGAGGGGGACAGGGTGCTGAAAAACTGTTTTTT
>TRBD2|TRBV5-1|TRBJ2-5|NA
CASSSLLAEYQETQYF
TGCGCCAGCAGCTCCCTACTAGCGGAGTACCAAGAGACCCAGTACTTC
>TRBD2|TRBV4-2|TRBJ2-1|NA
CASSFGLADVEQFF
TGTGCCAGCAGCTTCGGGCTAGCGGATGTTGAGCAGTTCTTC
>NA|TRBV7-3|TRBJ2-3|NA
CASSSFTDTQYF
TGTGCCAGCAGCTCGTTCACAGATACGCAGTATTTT
>NA|TRBV6-6|TRBJ1-1|NA
CASSLKGNTEAFF
TGTGCCAGCAGTTTGAAGGGGAATACTGAAGCTTTCTTT